This entry is about one T cell receptor (beta chain). Its antigen is currently unknown. This sample was taken from a study of T cells and Merkel cell carcinoma outcomes. Regarding the study as a whole: Reportedly, T-cell repertoire with density predicts Merkel cell carcinoma outcomes.

Generated by immunoSEQ multiplex PCR, the TCRdb table keeps only in-frame clones and is missing some. Of roughly 1,900 clones listed, roughly 76% are singletons. The specimen was tumor tissue from Merkel cell carcinoma. This TCR came from a human donor with Merkel cell carcinoma.

CDR3 DNA sequence: TGCGCCAGCAGATTGACCGGGACTAGGCGCTACAATGAGCAGTTCTTC. It translates to CASRLTGTRRYNEQFF. The rearrangement uses TRBV5-1 and TRBJ2-1; 8 nucleotides match TRBD2. The CDR3 is 16 residues long. Trimming cost V 5 bases and J 3 bases; bases outside gene matches: 10. Germline CDR1 reads SGHRS; CDR2 reads YFSETQ.